The 21 T cell receptor beta chains presented below share a single source sample, sequenced in a study of T cell changes during pregnancy in multiple sclerosis. TCRdb keeps only in-frame clones here, not all; method: immunoSEQ multiplex PCR. The sample includes about 15,000 clones, 65% to 90% of them seen just once. The material was CD8+ T cells from peripheral blood mononuclear cells, obtained after pregnancy. These receptors originate from a female donor in good health, enrolled as a control in a pregnancy study.

This chain connects TRBV27 to TRBJ1-2; a possible D gene is TRBD1 (6 bases). Trimming took 6 bases from V and 6 from J, leaving 23 bases between them. The CDR3 is 16 amino acids. The germline V gene encodes CDR1 MNHEY and CDR2 SMNVEV (reference sequence). The CDR3 spells CASSKRWQGMLNGYTF. In DNA, the CDR3 is TGTGCCAGCAGCAAACGATGGCAGGGGATGCTAAATGGCTACACCTTC.

This chain links TRBV7-2 with TRBJ1-2; TRBD1 aligns across 8 bases. From germline, CDR1 is SGHTA and CDR2 FQGNSA. CDR3 size: 14 residues. V trimming: 4 bases; J trimming: 5 bases; junction bases outside the gene matches: 6. The chain's CDR3 is CASSSTNRGYGYTF. For the CDR3, the DNA is TGTGCCAGCAGCTCGACCAACAGGGGGTATGGCTACACCTTC. The variable domain in full, with the rest retrieved from reference TRBV7-2 and TRBJ1-2, is GAGVSQSPSNKVTEKGKDVELRCDPISGHTALYWYRQSLGQGLEFLIYFQGNSAPDKSGLPSDRFSAERTGGSVSTLTIQRTQQEDSAVYLCASSSTNRGYGYTFGSGTRLTVV.

The gene calls are TRBV5-1 and TRBJ2-7; D is perhaps TRBD2 (6 bases). V was cut by 3 bases and J by 7 bases, with 17 bases left in between. This CDR3 region has 14 residues. Germline values: CDR1 SGHRS, CDR2 YFSETQ. CDR3 coding DNA: TGCGCCAGCAGCTACCGGGACTCCGTTGAGGAGCAGTACTTC. Translation: CASSYRDSVEEQYF.

This clone appeared once. This chain uses TRBV9 with TRBJ2-7; 7 nucleotides line up with TRBD1. The CDR3 sequence is 14 residues long. Trimming removed 3 bases from V and 1 base from J; junction bases left unmatched: 4. The V gene's germline CDR1 is SGDLS and CDR2 YYNGEE. The CDR3 coding sequence is TGTGCCAGCAGCGGGGACAGCAATTCCTACGAGCAGTACTTC. This codes for CASSGDSNSYEQYF. The variable domain in full, completed from reference TRBV9 and TRBJ2-7, reads DSGVTQTPKHLITATGQRVTLRCSPRSGDLSVYWYQQSLDQGLQFLIQYYNGEERAKGNILERFSAQQFPDLHSELNLSSLELGDSALYFCASSGDSNSYEQYFGPGTRLTVT.

V gene TRBV10-3 combines with J gene TRBJ2-7; 7 bases are a match to TRBD1. The germline V gene has CDR1 ENHRY and CDR2 SYGVKD. This CDR3 has 15 residues. V lost 6 bases, J lost 2 bases, and 10 bases stayed unmatched. The CDR3 region is CAISEEYRGPYEQYF. CDR3 DNA: TGTGCCATCAGCGAGGAATACAGGGGCCCCTACGAGCAGTACTTC.

The chain has TRBV9 and TRBJ2-5; TRBD2 aligns across 7 bases. Germline assignment: CDR1 SGDLS and CDR2 YYNGEE. The CDR3 loop spans 16 amino acids. V trimming: 0 bases; J trimming: 1 base; junction bases outside the gene matches: 6. CDR3 in DNA: TGTGCCAGCAGCGTAGCTACCCAGCGGGGCCAAGAGACCCAGTACTTC. This encodes CASSVATQRGQETQYF.

The rearrangement links TRBV5-1 to TRBJ2-2, with a weak D call TRBD1 (6 bases). CDR3 size: 14 residues. V was clipped by 4 bases and J by 1 base, with 8 bases between them. Germline V gene sequence: CDR1 SGHRS, CDR2 YFSETQ. CDR3 sequence reads: CASSAGVNTGELFF. The CDR3 nucleotides are TGCGCCAGCAGCGCAGGGGTGAACACCGGGGAGCTGTTTTTT.

V is TRBV7-2 and J is TRBJ1-6; 9 bases align to TRBD1. The CDR3 runs 15 residues. The germline gives CDR1 SGHTA, CDR2 FQGNSA. J lost 5 bases, V lost 5 bases, and 4 bases had no gene match. CDR3 in DNA: TGTGCCAGCAGCATTTGGGACAGGGATAATTCACCCCTCCACTTT. It is translated as CASSIWDRDNSPLHF.

This chain links TRBV7-8 with TRBJ2-1; 8 positions agree with TRBD1. V shed 0 bases, J shed 8 bases, and the junction held 9 bases outside the gene matches. This CDR3 is 16 amino acids long. Per the germline V gene, CDR1 is SGHVS and CDR2 is FQNEAQ. The CDR3 nucleotides are TGTGCCAGCAGCTTAGCCACGCAGGGGGCTGTCGATGAGCAGTTCTTC. Translating it yields CASSLATQGAVDEQFF.

This clone was recorded only once. V and J are TRBV29-1 and TRBJ2-1; 12 bases agree with TRBD1. V lost 7 bases to trimming and J lost 8 bases; unmatched junction nucleotides: 9. CDR3 length: 14 residues. CDR1 and CDR2 from the germline V gene are SQVTM and ANQGSEA. The CDR3 reads CSGVRDRGRDEQFF. Here the CDR3 DNA reads TGCAGCGGGGTCCGGGACAGGGGGCGCGATGAGCAGTTCTTC.

This chain joins TRBV5-4 and TRBJ2-7; 7 bases match TRBD1. Germline V gene data show CDR1 as SGHNT and CDR2 as YYREEE (reference sequence). The CDR3 runs to 16 residues. The junction had 13 bases not matched to a gene; V was cut back by 4 bases and J by 3 bases. CDR3 sequence reads: CASSGSPGQRFYEQYF. DNA of the CDR3: TGTGCCAGCAGCGGGTCTCCGGGACAGCGGTTCTACGAGCAGTACTTC. The full variable domain, completed using reference TRBV5-4 and TRBJ2-7, is ETGVTQSPTHLIKTRGQQVTLRCSSQSGHNTVSWYQQALGQGPQFIFQYYREEENGRGNFPPRFSGLQFPNYSSELNVNALELDDSALYLCASSGSPGQRFYEQYFGPGTRLTVT.

The J gene is TRBJ2-3, the V gene TRBV4-2; TRBD2 agrees at 10 bases. V shed 3 bases, J shed 3 bases, and the junction held 6 bases outside the gene matches. Germline-derived CDR1 and CDR2 are LGHNA and YNFKEQ. The CDR3 sequence is 16 residues long. The CDR3 is CASSQASGSGTDTQYF. CDR3 DNA: TGTGCCAGCAGCCAGGCTAGCGGGAGTGGAACAGATACGCAGTATTTT.

Within the sample, this clone is medium-sized. The chain joins TRBV6-5 to TRBJ2-3; D call uncertain. The V end lost 5 bases, the J end lost 4 bases, and 10 bases lay between the germline ends. From germline, CDR1 is MNHEY and CDR2 SVGAGI. The CDR3 loop spans 13 amino acids. The CDR3 loop reads CASSKTEADTQYF. CDR3 DNA sequence: TGTGCCAGCAGTAAGACTGAGGCAGATACGCAGTATTTT.

V and J are TRBV9 and TRBJ2-7; a possible D gene is TRBD1 (6 bases). CDR1 SGDLS and CDR2 YYNGEE come from the germline V gene. The V gene lost 4 bases and the J gene lost 6 bases, with 20 bases spanning the gap. The CDR3 consists of 15 residues. CDR3 in amino acids: CASSPSGTMNGEQYF. The CDR3 bases are TGTGCCAGCAGCCCCTCTGGGACAATGAATGGCGAGCAGTACTTC.

This chain joins TRBV10-1 and TRBJ2-3; D is undetermined. V lost 2 bases and J 3 bases, leaving 9 bases between the germline ends. Germline V CDR1 and CDR2: WNHNN, SYGVQD (reference sequence). The CDR3 has 14 residues. CDR3 sequence: CASSEEVSTDTQYF. The DNA for the CDR3 is TGCGCCAGCAGTGAGGAGGTCTCTACAGATACGCAGTATTTT.

The genes are TRBV23-1 and TRBJ1-2; D not resolved. TRBV23-1 is assigned to the ORF class and has an uncertain function. This CDR3 spans 14 amino acids. Trimming removed 11 bases from V and 5 bases from J, with 21 bases in between. Here the CDR3 DNA reads TGCGCCTCGCGCCGCCTCCCGGGGTTATATGGCTACACCTTC. This translates into CASRRLPGLYGYTF.

The CDR3 is CASSFSGTDEAFF. The CDR3 DNA follows: TGTGCCAGCAGCTTCTCAGGCACGGATGAAGCTTTCTTT. The chain has TRBV7-9 and TRBJ1-1; D gene unclear. This CDR3 is 13 amino acids long. Germline CDR1 is SEHNR and CDR2 is FQNEAQ (reference sequence). V was pared by 3 bases and J by 7 bases, with 12 bases between.

The V call is TRBV7-9, the J call TRBJ2-2; 8 bases fit TRBD2. This CDR3 comprises 16 residues. V was pared by 3 bases and J by 1 base, with 4 bases of the junction left unmatched. Germline CDR1 and CDR2: SEHNR and FQNEAQ (reference sequence). The CDR3 coding sequence is TGTGCCAGCAGCTTCCCACGGGGGGGGAACACCGGGGAGCTGTTTTTT. Its translation: CASSFPRGGNTGELFF.

The chain links TRBV28 to TRBJ1-2, with D perhaps matching TRBD1 (5 bases). The CDR3 runs 13 residues. CDR1 is MDHEN and CDR2 is SYDVKM in the germline V gene. V shed 1 base and J shed 7 bases, with 10 bases lying between them. In DNA, the CDR3 is TGTGCCAGCAGTTTATCGACCGGGGGTGGCTACACCTTC. This gives the protein CASSLSTGGGYTF.

This clone was found once. This chain connects TRBV2 to TRBJ2-7; 7 nucleotides match TRBD1. The CDR3 is 13 amino acids. Germline V gene lookup returns CDR1 SNHLY and CDR2 FYNNEI. With V trimmed by 9 bases and J by 2 bases, 7 bases remained unmatched. This CDR3 reads CARSGTETYEQYF. The CDR3, as DNA: TGTGCCAGATCCGGGACAGAGACCTACGAGCAGTACTTC. The entire variable domain, with the rest obtained from reference TRBV2 and TRBJ2-7, is as follows: EPEVTQTPSHQVTQMGQEVILRCVPISNHLYFYWYRQILGQKVEFLVSFYNNEISEKSEIFDDQFSVERPDGSNFTLKIRSTKLEDSAMYFCARSGTETYEQYFGPGTRLTVT.

The J gene is TRBJ2-7, the V gene TRBV11-2; 10 nucleotides align to TRBD2. Germline V gives CDR1 SGHAT, CDR2 FQNNGV. The CDR3 sequence is 15 residues long. V shed 1 base and J 5 bases; nucleotides not matched to a gene: 5. In nucleotides, the CDR3 is TGTGCCAGCAGCTTAGTTCTAGCGGGAGATGACGAGCAGTACTTC. This translates into CASSLVLAGDDEQYF.